A selection of T cell receptor beta chains follows, all from one sample in a study of CD8+ T cells in alopecia areata. This table comes from immunoSEQ multiplex PCR, and its TCRdb copy is limited to in-frame clones, with some not included. The sample yields 150,000 to 200,000 clones, more than 55% seen once. The sequenced sample was CD4+ T cells sorted from blood, obtained at approximately week 50, from a patient treated with tofacitinib. The receptors were sampled from a human donor with alopecia areata. Both conserved end residues are part of each CDR3. Fields, in order: V gene, CDR3 protein.

v_gene: TRBV19; CDR3aa: CASSIRGPGANVLTF
v_gene: TRBV30; CDR3aa: CAWSQQGYEQYF
v_gene: TRBV7-8; CDR3aa: CASSSQNMNTEAFF
v_gene: TRBV29-1; CDR3aa: CSVEDDTLGGYTF
v_gene: TRBV27; CDR3aa: CASSPDWTGAYGYTF
v_gene: TRBV7-9; CDR3aa: CASSPTSYSTQYF
v_gene: TRBV4-1; CDR3aa: CASSQEGTNEQFF
v_gene: TRBV2; CDR3aa: CASSDLGGSTDTQYF
v_gene: TRBV4-3; CDR3aa: CASSPQTGDGNQPQHF
v_gene: TRBV15; CDR3aa: CATSREFGIQYF
v_gene: TRBV27; CDR3aa: CASSLSARLNGYTF
v_gene: TRBV2; CDR3aa: CASSVQGGGTEAFF
v_gene: TRBV4-3; CDR3aa: CASSQDNLDSFYGYTF
v_gene: TRBV4-3; CDR3aa: CASSQVAGDNEQFF
v_gene: TRBV5-1; CDR3aa: CASSLGQGEAFF
v_gene: TRBV27; CDR3aa: CASSLSPLTDTQYF
v_gene: TRBV7-2; CDR3aa: CASSRFEGGRTDTQYF
v_gene: TRBV30; CDR3aa: CAWSVNLGQGAWYGYTF
v_gene: TRBV30; CDR3aa: CAWIRAGPNTGELFF
v_gene: TRBV6-5; CDR3aa: CASSRTEINSPLHF
v_gene: TRBV11-3; CDR3aa: CASSPIGTANTEAFF
v_gene: TRBV29-1; CDR3aa: CSVRDRGSEAFF
v_gene: TRBV30; CDR3aa: CAWSRQGVGSPLHF
v_gene: TRBV10-3; CDR3aa: CAIRDSGDGELFF
v_gene: TRBV12-5; CDR3aa: CASALDNTGELFF
v_gene: TRBV4-3; CDR3aa: CASSQEHFGGYEQYF
v_gene: TRBV2; CDR3aa: CATQNRASSYNSPLHF
v_gene: TRBV29-1; CDR3aa: CSVRKRGTEAFF
v_gene: TRBV30; CDR3aa: CAWSPGQGLTYGYTF
v_gene: TRBV29-1; CDR3aa: CSVGTSGETDTQYF
v_gene: TRBV29-1; CDR3aa: CSVDEDRGRGGYTF
v_gene: TRBV4-3; CDR3aa: CASSQTENTEAFF
v_gene: TRBV29-1; CDR3aa: CSVAGTVNTEAFF
v_gene: TRBV4-3; CDR3aa: CASSQGLKSYEQYF
v_gene: TRBV7-2; CDR3aa: CASSTQTGLAYGYTF
v_gene: TRBV30; CDR3aa: CAWSVQGRSSPLHF
v_gene: TRBV30; CDR3aa: CAWAGRYYGYTF
v_gene: TRBV25-1; CDR3aa: CASSPPGPGYEQYF
v_gene: TRBV4-3; CDR3aa: CASSQDRDRPYEQYF
v_gene: TRBV5-1; CDR3aa: CASRPPGSPSLEQFF
v_gene: TRBV19; CDR3aa: CASSTGDTKSSYNEQFF
v_gene: TRBV7-9; CDR3aa: CASSANSYEQYF
v_gene: TRBV7-2; CDR3aa: CASSSMTGMNTEAFF